The T cell receptor (beta chain) described here comes from a study of blood T cells in healthy people across ages. Points from the study as a whole: A greater number of naive CD4+ cells and higher diversity distinguished long-lived donors from aged donors.

This clonotype has a handful of counts. What it recognizes is unknown. The CDR3 runs to 13 residues. Germline assignment: CDR1 SQVTM and CDR2 ANQGSEA. V trimming: 5 bases; J trimming: 3 bases; junction bases outside the gene matches: 5. The study recruited healthy Caucasian donors from Russia who were aged roughly 6 to 95. Per-sample PBMC isolation yielded at least 6.5 million cells. The use of a sample-barcoded 5' primer and a J-beta primer mix characterized a second PCR of 7 to 11 cycles. The template-switch adaptor was a 5' adaptor with 12 random nucleotides. It tagged each cDNA molecule. From the 5' RACE reads, TCRdb called clonotypes with MiXCR, one entry per CDR3 protein. The sample lists 1.5 million to 2 million distinct CDR3 sequences; 30% to 35% were seen once.

This sequence originates from a woman aged 30 to 39 in good health. V usage is TRBV29-1 and J usage is TRBJ2-7, with TRBD1 matching over 9 bases. The material sequenced was blood. The CDR3 region has the DNA TGCAGCGTTTCCGGGACAGGGTTCTACGAGCAGTACTTC. It is translated as CSVSGTGFYEQYF.